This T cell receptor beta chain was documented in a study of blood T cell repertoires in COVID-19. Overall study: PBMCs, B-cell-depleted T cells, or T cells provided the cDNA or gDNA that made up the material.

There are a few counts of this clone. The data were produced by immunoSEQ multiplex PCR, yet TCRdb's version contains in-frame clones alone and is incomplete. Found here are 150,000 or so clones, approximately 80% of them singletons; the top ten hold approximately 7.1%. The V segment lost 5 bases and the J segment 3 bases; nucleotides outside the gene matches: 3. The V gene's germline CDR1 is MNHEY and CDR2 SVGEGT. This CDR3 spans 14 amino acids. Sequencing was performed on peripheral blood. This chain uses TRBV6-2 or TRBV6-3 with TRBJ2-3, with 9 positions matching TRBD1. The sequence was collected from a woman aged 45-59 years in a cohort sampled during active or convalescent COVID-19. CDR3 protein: CASSRDRETDTQYF. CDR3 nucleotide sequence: TGTGCCAGCAGTCGGGACAGGGAAACAGATACGCAGTATTTT.